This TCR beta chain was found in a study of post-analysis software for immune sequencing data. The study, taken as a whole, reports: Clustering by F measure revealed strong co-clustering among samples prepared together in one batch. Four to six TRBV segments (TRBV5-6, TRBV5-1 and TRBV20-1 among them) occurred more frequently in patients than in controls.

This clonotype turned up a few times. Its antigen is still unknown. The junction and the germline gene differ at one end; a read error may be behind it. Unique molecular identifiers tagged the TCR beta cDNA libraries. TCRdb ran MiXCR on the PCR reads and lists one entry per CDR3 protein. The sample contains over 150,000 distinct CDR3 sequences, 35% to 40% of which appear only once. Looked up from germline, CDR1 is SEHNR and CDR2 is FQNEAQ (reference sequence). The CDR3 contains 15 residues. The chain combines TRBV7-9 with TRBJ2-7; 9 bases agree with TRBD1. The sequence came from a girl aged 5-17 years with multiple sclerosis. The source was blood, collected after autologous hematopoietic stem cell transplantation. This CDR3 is CASSPRTGENYEQYF. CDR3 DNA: TGCGCCAGCAGCCCCAGGACAGGGGAAAACTACGAGCAGTACTTC. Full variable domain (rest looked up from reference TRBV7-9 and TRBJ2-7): DTGVSQNPRHKITKRGQNVTFRCDPISEHNRLYWYRQTLGQGPEFLTYFQNEAQLEKSRLLSDRFSAERPKGSFSTLEIQRTEQGDSAMYLCASSPRTGENYEQYFGPGTRLTVT.